A single sample is the source of the 30 T cell receptor beta chains below, sequenced in a study of cytomegalovirus exposure and HLA in healthy donors. PCR used 60 Vbeta primers and 13 Jbeta primers. This table comes from immunoSEQ multiplex PCR, and its TCRdb copy is limited to in-frame clones, with some not included. The sample contains over 120,000 clones, roughly four fifths of which appear only once. The sequencing sample was made of PBMCs. The origin of the receptors is a woman between 55 and 75 years old in good health and CMV-seropositive.

This clone showed up just once. The CDR3 sequence is CASIKTAGLTGELFF. The CDR3 nucleotides read TGTGCCAGCATTAAGACAGCGGGGTTAACCGGGGAGCTGTTTTTT. This chain joins TRBV6-5 and TRBJ2-2; 7 nucleotides line up with TRBD2. CDR3 length: 15 amino acids. The ends lost 7 bases at V and 5 bases at J; junction bases unmatched: 10. Germline V gene lookup returns CDR1 MNHEY and CDR2 SVGAGI.

The V and J genes are TRBV4-1 and TRBJ2-3, with D maybe TRBD1 (6 bases). This CDR3 is 14 amino acids long. Per the germline V gene, CDR1 is MGHRA and CDR2 is YSYEKL. V lost 8 bases and J lost 0, with 12 bases in between. The CDR3 loop is CASLDSTSTDTQYF. Written as DNA, the CDR3 is TGCGCCAGCCTGGACAGCACTAGCACAGATACGCAGTATTTT.

This clone was seen a handful of times. CDR3 amino acids: CAISETGISTDTQYF. The CDR3 nucleotides are TGTGCCATCAGTGAGACAGGGATTAGCACAGATACGCAGTATTTT. The V and J genes are TRBV10-3 and TRBJ2-3; maybe TRBD1 (6 bases). The V end was cut by 2 bases, the J end by 0 bases, with 9 bases between. Germline CDR1 is ENHRY and CDR2 is SYGVKD. The CDR3 spans 15 residues.

The V gene is TRBV7-8, the J gene TRBJ2-7, with 9 bases that match TRBD2. Trimming removed 5 bases from V and 4 bases from J; junction bases left unmatched: 6. The CDR3 consists of 14 residues. Germline lookup yields CDR1 SGHVS and CDR2 FQNEAQ. The CDR3 is CASSPRTSAYEQYF. In DNA form, the CDR3 reads TGTGCCAGCAGCCCCCGGACTAGCGCTTACGAGCAGTACTTC.

The chain has TRBV6-5 and TRBJ2-3, with a possible D match to TRBD2 (6 bases). The CDR3 has 15 amino acids. Trimming cost V 2 bases and J 7 bases, with 16 bases left between them. Germline loops: CDR1 MNHEY, CDR2 SVGAGI. The DNA for the CDR3 is TGTGCCAGCAGTTACGCCGGGACTGGGGCCTATACGCAGTATTTT. Translation: CASSYAGTGAYTQYF.

V gene TRBV7-9 combines with J gene TRBJ2-5; TRBD2 matches at 10 bases. The length of the CDR3 is 16 residues. Germline V gene data show CDR1 as SEHNR and CDR2 as FQNEAQ (reference sequence). V shed 2 bases and J 11 bases; nucleotides not matched to a gene: 14. The CDR3 protein is CASSLRQAGGPGEQYF. The CDR3 DNA sequence: TGTGCCAGCAGCTTAAGGCAAGCGGGAGGGCCTGGGGAGCAGTACTTC.

This chain uses TRBV30 with TRBJ2-7, with D perhaps TRBD2 (6 bases). The CDR3 is 15 residues long. Germline V gene data show CDR1 as GTSNPN and CDR2 as SVGIG (reference sequence). V was shortened by 1 base and J by 3 bases, with 16 bases between the two germline ends. CDR3 nucleotide sequence: TGTGCCTGGAGTGACGGGAGACGGGTAGGCTACGAGCAGTACTTC. Protein sequence: CAWSDGRRVGYEQYF.

The chain recombines TRBV5-1 with TRBJ2-5, with TRBD2 identical over 7 bases. The germline V gene has CDR1 SGHRS and CDR2 YFSETQ. The CDR3 sequence is 15 residues long. J was trimmed by 2 bases and V by 0 bases; bases with no gene match: 4. The CDR3 region is CASSLGAGIQETQYF. The CDR3, as DNA: TGCGCCAGCAGCTTGGGAGCGGGAATTCAAGAGACCCAGTACTTC.

This clone is a singleton in its sample. The chain recombines TRBV5-1 with TRBJ2-3, with TRBD2 matching over 9 bases. Germline CDR1 and CDR2: SGHRS and YFSETQ. The CDR3 loop spans 18 amino acids. V lost 0 bases and J lost 5; bases outside the gene matches: 13. The CDR3 DNA reads TGCGCCAGCAGCTTGGCCTCTGGCGGGAGGGCCCTCGGAGATACGCAGTATTTT. It specifies CASSLASGGRALGDTQYF.

The sample holds one count of this clone. The chain uses TRBV29-1 and TRBJ2-1; weak D call: TRBD2 (6 bases). The germline CDR1 and CDR2 sequences are SQVTM and ANQGSEA. The length of the CDR3 is 11 residues. Trimming cost V 3 bases and J 6 bases, with 6 bases left between them. The CDR3 nucleotides read TGCAGCGTTGAGGGGGGCAATGAGCAGTTCTTC. Amino acids: CSVEGGNEQFF.

The chain recombines TRBV9 with TRBJ1-4; the D gene is possibly TRBD1 (5 bases). This CDR3 region has 14 residues. Germline V lookup: CDR1 SGDLS, CDR2 YYNGEE. V was shortened by 3 bases and J by 8 bases, with 14 bases between the two germline ends. This CDR3 is CASSGGREGEKLFF. DNA for the CDR3: TGTGCCAGCAGCGGCGGCAGGGAGGGGGAAAAACTGTTTTTT. Together with reference TRBV9 and TRBJ1-4, the CDR3 gives the full variable domain: DSGVTQTPKHLITATGQRVTLRCSPRSGDLSVYWYQQSLDQGLQFLIQYYNGEERAKGNILERFSAQQFPDLHSELNLSSLELGDSALYFCASSGGREGEKLFFGSGTQLSVL.

The chain recombines TRBV7-3 with TRBJ1-1; weak D call: TRBD1 (6 bases). The CDR3 has 13 amino acids. V was clipped by 5 bases and J by 4 bases, with 11 bases between them. Per germline, CDR1 SGHTA and CDR2 FQGTGA. The CDR3 spells CASSVDRFTEAFF. The DNA for the CDR3 is TGTGCCAGCAGCGTCGACAGGTTCACTGAAGCTTTCTTT.

The chain recombines TRBV30 with TRBJ2-3, with a possible D match to TRBD2 (6 bases). The CDR3 contains 15 residues. V lost 3 bases and J lost 4, with 17 bases in between. Germline values: CDR1 GTSNPN, CDR2 SVGIG (reference sequence). The CDR3 nucleotides are TGTGCCTGGAGGATGGGTCGGACTAAATCAGATACGCAGTATTTT. Translating gives CAWRMGRTKSDTQYF.

V gene TRBV11-2 combines with J gene TRBJ2-1; 7 bases match TRBD1. The germline gives CDR1 SGHAT, CDR2 FQNNGV. V trimming: 4 bases; J trimming: 8 bases; junction bases outside the gene matches: 5. The CDR3 totals 13 residues. CDR3 DNA: TGTGCCAGCAGCTCGACAGGGCACCATGAGCAGTTCTTC. Translated: CASSSTGHHEQFF. The variable domain in full, with the rest retrieved from reference TRBV11-2 and TRBJ2-1, is EAGVAQSPRYKIIEKRQSVAFWCNPISGHATLYWYQQILGQGPKLLIQFQNNGVVDDSQLPKDRFSAERLKGVDSTLKIQPAKLEDSAVYLCASSSTGHHEQFFGPGTRLTVL.

The chain recombines TRBV6-1 with TRBJ1-5; 7 bases agree with TRBD1. The CDR3 is 13 residues long. CDR1 MNHNS and CDR2 SASEGT come from the germline V gene. The trim removed 8 bases at V and 3 bases at J, leaving 4 bases unmatched. CDR3 residues: CASRQGYNQPQHF. The CDR3 DNA reads as TGTGCCAGCCGACAGGGTTACAATCAGCCCCAGCATTTT.

The chain couples TRBV25-1 to TRBJ2-1; no clear D. V lost 6 bases, J lost 7 bases, and 13 bases lay in between. This CDR3 spans 13 amino acids. In germline, CDR1 is MGHDK, CDR2 SYGVNS. Here the CDR3 reads CASSLGSSNEQFF. The CDR3 bases are TGTGCCAGCAGCCTCGGGTCTTCTAATGAGCAGTTCTTC.

The chain employs TRBV7-8 and TRBJ2-3, with D possibly being TRBD1 (7 bases). Deletions cut 3 bases from V and 3 bases from J, with 16 bases between. The CDR3 totals 16 residues. Germline V gene sequence: CDR1 SGHVS, CDR2 FQNEAQ. The CDR3 reads CASSFTRGAGTDTQYF. DNA for the CDR3: TGTGCCAGCAGCTTCACCAGGGGGGCCGGGACAGATACGCAGTATTTT. The variable domain in full, with the rest retrieved from reference TRBV7-8 and TRBJ2-3, is GAGVSQSPRYKVAKRGQDVALRCDPISGHVSLFWYQQALGQGPEFLTYFQNEAQLDKSGLPSDRFFAERPEGSVSTLKIQRTQQEDSAVYLCASSFTRGAGTDTQYFGPGTRLTVL.

This clone was counted a single time. The genes are TRBV6-5 and TRBJ2-1, with D maybe TRBD2 (5 bases). This CDR3 has 14 residues. CDR1 MNHEY and CDR2 SVGAGI come from the germline V gene. V was cut by 6 bases and J by 0 bases, with 9 bases left in between. This CDR3 is CASRRSDSYNEQFF. CDR3 coding DNA: TGTGCCAGCAGACGTAGCGACTCCTACAATGAGCAGTTCTTC.

This chain uses TRBV18 with TRBJ1-1; D not certain. Trimming took off 1 base at V and 1 base at J, with 7 bases between the two ends. Germline V lookup: CDR1 KGHSH, CDR2 LQKENI. This CDR3 has 14 residues. CDR3 loop: CASSPLSENTEAFF. The CDR3 region has the DNA TGTGCCAGCTCACCACTATCAGAGAACACTGAAGCTTTCTTT.

The rearrangement links TRBV19 to TRBJ1-2, with D perhaps matching TRBD1 (5 bases). V was clipped by 4 bases and J by 4 bases, with 16 bases between them. The CDR3 length is 15 residues. Germline V CDR1 and CDR2: LNHDA, SQIVND (reference sequence). The DNA for the CDR3 is TGTGCCAGTAGTACGCCCAAGGGGTTCTTCTATGGCTACACCTTC. Its translation: CASSTPKGFFYGYTF.

Only one count was recorded for this clone. J is TRBJ2-7 and V is TRBV6-1; 9 positions agree with TRBD1. The CDR3 length is 15 residues. V shed 6 bases, J shed 4 bases, and the junction held 10 bases outside the gene matches. Germline loops: CDR1 MNHNS, CDR2 SASEGT. In nucleotides, the CDR3 is TGTGCCAGCAGAGACTCTGGGACAGGGAAATACGAGCAGTACTTC. Translating gives CASRDSGTGKYEQYF.

The rearrangement uses TRBV28 and TRBJ1-2, with D perhaps matching TRBD1 (5 bases). CDR3 size: 14 residues. The germline CDR1 and CDR2 sequences are MDHEN and SYDVKM. The V end was cut by 7 bases, the J end by 2 bases, with 14 bases between. The CDR3 DNA reads TGTGCCAGCACTGAGACAGCCAGGAACTATGGCTACACCTTC. This codes for CASTETARNYGYTF.

The CDR3, as DNA: TGTGCCAGCAGCGACCGGGACCGCGACGGACTATACATTCAGTACTTC. It yields the protein CASSDRDRDGLYIQYF. V usage is TRBV7-2 and J usage is TRBJ2-4; D may be TRBD2 (6 bases). V was trimmed by 5 bases and J by 8 bases, leaving 22 bases between them. This CDR3 has 16 amino acids. Germline V gives CDR1 SGHTA, CDR2 FQGNSA.

This sequence joins TRBV28 and TRBJ1-4; possible D gene TRBD1, 5 bases. Between the trimmed V and J ends, which lost 6 bases and 7 bases, there was a span of 18 bases. CDR3 length: 15 amino acids. Germline CDR1 MDHEN, CDR2 SYDVKM. The CDR3 region has the DNA TGTGCCAGCAGGCCTAGGCAGGGAAATGGTGAAAAACTGTTTTTT. Translating gives CASRPRQGNGEKLFF.

This clone was detected a few times. This chain uses TRBV25-1 with TRBJ1-1; the D gene is possibly TRBD1 (5 bases). CDR1 and CDR2 from the germline V gene are MGHDK and SYGVNS. The V end lost 5 bases, the J end lost 4 bases, and 14 bases lay between the germline ends. The CDR3 sequence is 14 residues long. The CDR3 sequence is CASSPGTRGTEAFF. As DNA, the CDR3 is TGTGCCAGCAGTCCCGGGACTCGTGGCACTGAAGCTTTCTTT.

This chain uses TRBV5-4 with TRBJ2-1; 11 bases agree with TRBD2. From germline, CDR1 is SGHNT and CDR2 YYREEE (reference sequence). Germline trimming cut 3 bases from V and 2 bases from J; bases unmatched to any gene: 4. The CDR3 sequence is 16 residues long. The CDR3 DNA sequence: TGTGCCAGCAGCTCGAGGACTAGCGGGCCCTACAATGAGCAGTTCTTC. Protein: CASSSRTSGPYNEQFF. The full variable domain, completed using reference TRBV5-4 and TRBJ2-1, is ETGVTQSPTHLIKTRGQQVTLRCSSQSGHNTVSWYQQALGQGPQFIFQYYREEENGRGNFPPRFSGLQFPNYSSELNVNALELDDSALYLCASSSRTSGPYNEQFFGPGTRLTVL.

The rearrangement joins TRBV4-3 to TRBJ2-3; possible D gene TRBD2, 5 bases. The germline V and J ends were trimmed by 2 bases and 0 bases, with 6 bases remaining between them. Germline values: CDR1 LGHNA, CDR2 YSLEER. The CDR3 sequence is 14 residues long. The CDR3 loop is CASSQQRSTDTQYF. The CDR3 nucleotides are TGCGCCAGCAGCCAACAGCGGAGCACAGATACGCAGTATTTT.

V and J are TRBV4-1 and TRBJ1-1, with D possibly matching TRBD1 (5 bases). Trimming stripped 1 base from V and 7 bases from J, with 7 bases between. Germline-derived CDR1 and CDR2 are MGHRA and YSYEKL. The CDR3 sequence is 12 residues long. CDR3 coding DNA: TGCGCCAGCAGCCAAGGGGGCAGTGAAGCTTTCTTT. Translated, it gives CASSQGGSEAFF.

This sequence joins TRBV29-1 and TRBJ1-4, with TRBD1 matching over 8 bases. Germline-derived CDR1 and CDR2 are SQVTM and ANQGSEA. V dropped 6 bases and J dropped 7; count of bases not matched to a gene: 10. This CDR3 has 14 amino acids. CDR3 bases: TGCAGCGTAGCCGCGACAGGGGTTGGTGAAAAACTGTTTTTT. This sequence encodes CSVAATGVGEKLFF.

The rearrangement joins TRBV5-4 to TRBJ2-4; 12 bases align to TRBD1. This CDR3 spans 16 amino acids. Trimming cost V 3 bases and J 9 bases; bases outside gene matches: 10. Germline values: CDR1 SGHNT, CDR2 YYREEE (reference sequence). This CDR3 reads CASSSGRDRGPGIQYF. The CDR3, as DNA: TGTGCCAGCAGCTCTGGCAGGGACAGGGGGCCGGGCATTCAGTACTTC.